The present T cell receptor beta chain was sequenced within a study of CD8+CD57+ T cells in acquired aplastic anemia. TCR beta VDJ and CDR3 profiling used genomic DNA as template. One entry per CDR3 protein results from TCRdb running MiXCR on the reads. This sample has around 430,000 distinct CDR3 sequences, with less than 35% found just once. V was trimmed by 5 bases and J by 0 bases, leaving 11 bases between them. The CDR3 loop spans 15 amino acids. Germline loops: CDR1 DFQATT, CDR2 SNEGSKA (reference sequence). Patients selected for sequencing had displayed CD8+CD57+ cell expansion by flow cytometry.

Sequencing used sorted CD4+, CD8+, or CD8+CD57+ T cells (not recorded which) from PBMCs. The chain carries TRBV20-1 and TRBJ1-6; D is perhaps TRBD1 (5 bases). This sequence originates from a human donor with aplastic anemia. The CDR3 nucleotides are TGCAGTGCTCCACAGGCCAGCTCCTATAATTCACCCCTCCACTTT. It codes for CSAPQASSYNSPLHF.